The 18 T cell receptor beta chains below all came from one sample that was sequenced in a study of PD-1 blockade in classical Hodgkin lymphoma. All the patients suffered relapse after autologous stem cell transplantation, and brentuximab vedotin exposure differed. Produced via immunoSEQ multiplex PCR; TCRdb's table is partial and in-frame only. The profile covers 100,000 to 120,000 clones, with 80% to 90% appearing a single time and 15% to 20% taken by the ten largest. This material consisted of peripheral blood mononuclear cells (PBMCs), taken before the second cycle of nivolumab. The receptors come from a human donor with classical Hodgkin lymphoma.

The chain combines TRBV2 with TRBJ2-5, with 7 bases identical to TRBD1. The CDR3 has 12 amino acids. V was clipped by 8 bases and J by 4 bases; unmatched bases: 4. Germline assignment: CDR1 SNHLY and CDR2 FYNNEI. CDR3 protein: CASLTGRETQYF. CDR3 sequence (DNA): TGTGCCAGCCTGACAGGGAGAGAGACCCAGTACTTC.

The chain recombines TRBV21-1 with TRBJ1-5; TRBD1 is the table's D call, not checked against the DNA. TRBV21-1 represents a pseudogene. This CDR3 spans 16 amino acids. The CDR3 bases are TGTGCCAGCAGCAAAGGGGCAGGGGACGGCAATCAGCCCCAGCATTTT. This codes for CASSKGAGDGNQPQHF.

V usage is TRBV6-6 and J usage is TRBJ2-7, with TRBD1 matching over 7 bases. The germline V gene encodes CDR1 MNHNY and CDR2 SVGAGI (reference sequence). The CDR3 has 16 amino acids. Losses at the gene ends were 6 bases for V and 7 bases for J; bases not matched to a gene: 18. For the CDR3, the DNA is TGTGCCAGCAGCTACGGGGCAGGGGGATACCAGGGTGAGCAGTACTTC. It encodes CASSYGAGGYQGEQYF.

A few counts support this clone. The chain joins TRBV19 to TRBJ1-2; TRBD1 aligns across 7 bases. Germline V lookup: CDR1 LNHDA, CDR2 SQIVND (reference sequence). The V segment lost 7 bases and the J segment 1 base; nucleotides outside the gene matches: 6. The CDR3 is 14 amino acids. CDR3 residues: CASKPGQYNYGYTF. Written as DNA, the CDR3 is TGTGCCAGTAAACCGGGACAGTATAACTATGGCTACACCTTC.

The chain has TRBV29-1 and TRBJ2-7; D is unresolved. CDR3 size: 15 residues. Trimming removed 7 bases from V and 5 bases from J, with 24 bases in between. CDR1 SQVTM and CDR2 ANQGSEA come from the germline V gene. This CDR3 is CSAFPGPQDRNEQYF. DNA for the CDR3: TGCAGCGCCTTCCCCGGGCCGCAGGATCGTAACGAGCAGTACTTC.

The chain carries TRBV2 and TRBJ2-1, with 8 bases fitting TRBD2. Germline CDR1 and CDR2: SNHLY and FYNNEI. The ends lost 3 bases at V and 7 bases at J; junction bases unmatched: 11. This CDR3 comprises 16 residues. DNA of the CDR3: TGTGCCAGCAGTGATCCCTGGGGGACTAGTCAAAATGAGCAGTTCTTC. Translated: CASSDPWGTSQNEQFF.

The chain links TRBV19 to TRBJ2-7; D possibly corresponds to TRBD2 (6 bases). V dropped 8 bases and J dropped 7 bases, with 15 bases sitting between them. The CDR3 runs to 12 residues. Per the germline V gene, CDR1 is LNHDA and CDR2 is SQIVND (reference sequence). The DNA for the CDR3 is TGTGCCAGTGGCGGGACGGCGAGAGAGCAGTACTTC. As protein: CASGGTAREQYF. The variable domain in full, completed from reference TRBV19 and TRBJ2-7, reads DGGITQSPKYLFRKEGQNVTLSCEQNLNHDAMYWYRQDPGQGLRLIYYSQIVNDFQKGDIAEGYSVSREKKESFPLTVTSAQKNPTAFYLCASGGTAREQYFGPGTRLTVT.

This clone was recorded once. The chain combines TRBV6-1 with TRBJ1-1, with TRBD1 matching over 8 bases. The CDR3 covers 15 residues. V gave up 10 bases and J gave up 0 bases; unmatched junction bases: 10. The V gene's germline CDR1 is MNHNS and CDR2 SASEGT. The CDR3 is CATEDRATMNTEAFF. CDR3 nucleotide sequence: TGTGCCACCGAGGACAGGGCAACCATGAACACTGAAGCTTTCTTT.

The V gene is TRBV7-2, the J gene TRBJ2-5; TRBD1 aligns across 10 bases. V trimming: 5 bases; J trimming: 4 bases; junction bases outside the gene matches: 7. Germline V gives CDR1 SGHTA, CDR2 FQGNSA. CDR3 size: 15 residues. The CDR3 loop reads CASSRKTGGRETQYF. In nucleotides, the CDR3 is TGTGCCAGCAGCCGAAAGACAGGGGGCAGAGAGACCCAGTACTTC.

The rearrangement uses TRBV6-6 and TRBJ1-2, with 8 bases identical to TRBD1. Germline CDR1 and CDR2: MNHNY and SVGAGI (reference sequence). Germline trimming cut 7 bases from V and 4 bases from J; bases unmatched to any gene: 5. The CDR3 consists of 13 residues. This CDR3 reads CASKGQGLYGYTF. In nucleotides, the CDR3 is TGTGCCAGCAAAGGACAGGGCCTCTATGGCTACACCTTC.

This chain links TRBV18 with TRBJ2-3; TRBD2 matches 12 bases. The CDR3 consists of 17 residues. Germline V gene sequence: CDR1 KGHSH, CDR2 LQKENI. V was clipped by 0 bases and J by 4 bases; unmatched bases: 5. This chain's CDR3 is CASSPPLAGGPADTQYF. The CDR3 DNA follows: TGTGCCAGCTCACCACCCCTAGCGGGAGGGCCTGCAGATACGCAGTATTTT.

This clone came up a few times. This chain connects TRBV5-6 to TRBJ2-3; the D is unclear. The CDR3 has 14 residues. The V gene lost 5 bases and the J gene lost 4 bases, with 14 bases spanning the gap. Germline CDR1 SGHDT, CDR2 YYEEEE. Here the CDR3 DNA reads TGTGCCAGCAGGGCATACTCGGCGGCAGATACGCAGTATTTT. Protein sequence: CASRAYSAADTQYF.

The V gene is TRBV5-1, the J gene TRBJ2-7; 15 bases align to TRBD2. This CDR3 has 16 residues. V lost 4 bases to trimming and J lost 1 base; unmatched junction nucleotides: 3. Per germline, CDR1 SGHRS and CDR2 YFSETQ. The CDR3 nucleotides are TGCGCCAGCAGCATCGGGACTAGCGGGAGGTCCTACGAGCAGTACTTC. Protein: CASSIGTSGRSYEQYF.

As regards this clone: Other DNA sequences in the same sample also yield this CDR3. The chain recombines TRBV5-1 with TRBJ2-1; maybe TRBD1 (6 bases). Germline V CDR1 and CDR2: SGHRS, YFSETQ. This CDR3 has 14 amino acids. V was shortened by 0 bases and J by 4 bases, with 8 bases between the two germline ends. The DNA of the CDR3 is TGCGCCAGCAGCTTGGGCCAGGGGTACAATGAGCAGTTCTTC. Translating it yields CASSLGQGYNEQFF.

The CDR3 DNA reads as TGTGCCAGCAGCTTAGGTTCTTCGGTCAGGGGTCACGAGCAGTACTTC. Its protein is CASSLGSSVRGHEQYF. V gene TRBV7-2 combines with J gene TRBJ2-7; possibly TRBD1 for D (6 bases). Trimming left V 1 base short and J 5 bases short, with 18 bases between. Germline CDR1 is SGHTA and CDR2 is FQGNSA. The CDR3 loop spans 16 amino acids.

The chain links TRBV18 to TRBJ2-1; weak D call: TRBD2 (6 bases). V lost 2 bases to trimming and J lost 8 bases, with 16 bases between them. Germline V gives CDR1 KGHSH, CDR2 LQKENI. The CDR3 totals 15 residues. Here the CDR3 reads CASSPISGSRDEQFF. The CDR3 DNA reads as TGTGCCAGCTCACCAATTTCCGGGAGTAGGGATGAGCAGTTCTTC.

This sequence joins TRBV5-5 and TRBJ2-5; tentatively, D is TRBD2 (5 bases). The V end lost 0 bases, the J end lost 5 bases, and 17 bases lay between the germline ends. The V gene's germline CDR1 is SGHKS and CDR2 YYEKEE (reference sequence). The CDR3 loop spans 16 amino acids. In nucleotides, the CDR3 is TGTGCCAGCAGCTTGGAGGGTTACGGGGTAGGGGAGACCCAGTACTTC. Its protein is CASSLEGYGVGETQYF.

The CDR3 coding sequence is TGTGCCAGCACCGACGGGCACCTCGGCTACACCTTC. Translating gives CASTDGHLGYTF. The chain couples TRBV2 to TRBJ1-2; D gene uncertain. Trimming removed 7 bases from V and 8 bases from J, with 14 bases in between. The germline V gene encodes CDR1 SNHLY and CDR2 FYNNEI. This CDR3 has 12 residues.